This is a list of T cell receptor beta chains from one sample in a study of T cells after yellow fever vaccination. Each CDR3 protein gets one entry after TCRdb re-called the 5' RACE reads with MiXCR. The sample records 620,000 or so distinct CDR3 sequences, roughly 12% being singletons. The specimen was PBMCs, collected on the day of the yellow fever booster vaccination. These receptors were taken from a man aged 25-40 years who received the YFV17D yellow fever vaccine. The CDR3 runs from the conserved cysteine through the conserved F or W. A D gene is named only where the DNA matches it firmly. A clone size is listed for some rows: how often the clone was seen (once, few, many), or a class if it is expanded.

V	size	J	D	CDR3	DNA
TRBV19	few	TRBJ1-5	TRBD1	CASSITGVQPQHF	TGTGCCAGTAGTATCACAGGGGTTCAGCCCCAGCATTTT
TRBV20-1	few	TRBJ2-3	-	CSVPLGQPTDTQYF	TGCAGTGTCCCACTCGGACAGCCCACAGATACGCAGTATTTT
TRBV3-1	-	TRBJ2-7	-	CASSQEGGNSYEQYF	TGTGCCAGCAGCCAAGAGGGAGGCAACTCCTACGAGCAGTACTTC
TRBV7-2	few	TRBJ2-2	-	CASRKGGEAGELFF	TGTGCCAGCAGAAAAGGAGGGGAGGCCGGGGAGCTGTTTTTT
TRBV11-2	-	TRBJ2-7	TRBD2	CASSLSSGDPYEQYF	TGTGCCAGCAGCTTATCTAGCGGGGACCCCTACGAGCAGTACTTC
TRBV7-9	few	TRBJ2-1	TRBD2	CASSLAIIAGPYNEQFF	TGTGCCAGCAGCTTAGCGATTATAGCGGGACCCTACAATGAGCAGTTCTTC
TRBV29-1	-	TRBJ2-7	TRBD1	CSARQGAAPPYEQYF	TGCAGCGCTCGGCAGGGGGCGGCTCCCCCCTACGAGCAGTACTTC
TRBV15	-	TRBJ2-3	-	CATSRGTDTQYF	TGTGCCACCAGCCGGGGCACAGATACGCAGTATTTT
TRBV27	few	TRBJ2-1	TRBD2	CASSLLDGTSGPKYEQFF	TGTGCCAGCAGTTTACTTGATGGGACTAGCGGGCCTAAGTATGAGCAGTTCTTC
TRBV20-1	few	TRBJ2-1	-	CSAPSPPYNEQFF	TGCAGTGCCCCAAGCCCTCCCTACAATGAGCAGTTCTTC
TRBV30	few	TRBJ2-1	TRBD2	CAWSFRSGGPSYNEQFF	TGTGCCTGGAGTTTCCGCTCGGGGGGGCCTTCCTACAATGAGCAGTTCTTC
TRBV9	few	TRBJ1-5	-	CASSVGVSNQPQHF	TGTGCCAGCAGCGTAGGGGTGAGCAATCAGCCCCAGCATTTT
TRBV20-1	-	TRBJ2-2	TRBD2	CSATPLAGRPANTGELFF	TGCAGTGCTACCCCCCTAGCGGGCCGACCCGCGAACACCGGGGAGCTGTTTTTT
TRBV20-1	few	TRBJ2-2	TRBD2	CSARDPSGVTGELFF	TGCAGTGCTAGAGACCCTAGCGGGGTGACCGGGGAGCTGTTTTTT
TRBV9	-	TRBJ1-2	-	CASSGEGVYGYTF	TGTGCCAGCTCGGGAGAGGGAGTCTATGGCTACACCTTC
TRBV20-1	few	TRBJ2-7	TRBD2	CSAQSLAALSYEQYF	TGCAGTGCCCAATCACTAGCGGCCCTCTCCTACGAGCAGTACTTC
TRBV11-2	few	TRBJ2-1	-	CASSSNRGLYNEQFF	TGTGCCAGCAGCTCAAACCGGGGCCTATACAATGAGCAGTTCTTC
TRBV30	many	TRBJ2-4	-	CAWRDRGLAKNIQYF	TGTGCCTGGAGGGACCGCGGGCTCGCCAAAAACATTCAGTACTTC
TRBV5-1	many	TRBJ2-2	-	CASSWDGTTGELFF	TGCGCCAGCAGCTGGGACGGTACCACCGGGGAGCTGTTTTTT
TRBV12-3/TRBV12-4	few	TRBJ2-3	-	CASSLGMGRDTQYF	TGTGCCAGCAGTTTAGGGATGGGAAGAGATACGCAGTATTTT
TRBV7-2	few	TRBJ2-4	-	CASSVDRLSKGIQYF	TGTGCCAGCAGCGTAGACAGACTCTCTAAGGGAATTCAGTACTTC
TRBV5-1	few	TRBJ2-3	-	CASSVAGIRTDTQYF	TGCGCCAGCAGCGTGGCCGGGATTCGCACAGATACGCAGTATTTT